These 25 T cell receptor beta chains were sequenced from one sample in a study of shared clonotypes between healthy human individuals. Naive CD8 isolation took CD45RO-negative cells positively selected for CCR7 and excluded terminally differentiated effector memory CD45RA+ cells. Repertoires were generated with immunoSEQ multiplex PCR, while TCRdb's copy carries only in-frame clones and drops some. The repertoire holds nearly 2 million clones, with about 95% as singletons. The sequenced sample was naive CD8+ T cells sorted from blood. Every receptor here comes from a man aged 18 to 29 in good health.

For the CDR3, the DNA is TGCAGTGCCAAGGACCACTACGAGCAGTACTTC. As protein: CSAKDHYEQYF. The chain uses TRBV20-1 and TRBJ2-7; unclear D gene. Trimming removed 6 bases from V and 3 bases from J, with 9 bases in between. CDR1 DFQATT and CDR2 SNEGSKA come from the germline V gene (reference sequence). The CDR3 is made up of 11 amino acids.

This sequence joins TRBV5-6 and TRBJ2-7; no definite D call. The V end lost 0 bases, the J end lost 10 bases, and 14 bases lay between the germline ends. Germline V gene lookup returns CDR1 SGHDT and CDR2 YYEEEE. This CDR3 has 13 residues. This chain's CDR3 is CASSLGVATVQYF. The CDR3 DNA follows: TGTGCCAGCAGCTTGGGGGTTGCTACGGTACAGTACTTC.

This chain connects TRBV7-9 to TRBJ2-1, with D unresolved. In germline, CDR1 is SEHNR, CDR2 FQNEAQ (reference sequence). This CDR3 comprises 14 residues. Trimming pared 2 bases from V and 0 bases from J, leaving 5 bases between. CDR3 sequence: CASSLSPSYNEQFF. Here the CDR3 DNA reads TGTGCCAGCAGCTTAAGCCCCTCCTACAATGAGCAGTTCTTC.

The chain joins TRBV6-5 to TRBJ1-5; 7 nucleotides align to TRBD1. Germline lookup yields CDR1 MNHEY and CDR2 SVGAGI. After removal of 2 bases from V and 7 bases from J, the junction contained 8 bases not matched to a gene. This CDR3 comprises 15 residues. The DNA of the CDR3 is TGTGCCAGCAGTTACGAAAGGGGGCCCGGGCAGCCCCAGCATTTT. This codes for CASSYERGPGQPQHF.

As DNA, the CDR3 is TGTGCCTGGAGCGGGTATTCGGACGGTGATACTTTCGTTTGGTCCCGGGACGAGACCCAGTACTTC. Protein: CAWSGYSDGDTFVWSRDETQYF. The chain combines TRBV30 with TRBJ2-5, with D perhaps given as TRBD1 or TRBD2 (5 bases each). Germline V gene lookup returns CDR1 GTSNPN and CDR2 SVGIG (reference sequence). Trimming stripped 3 bases from V and 5 bases from J, with 40 bases between. This CDR3 is built from 22 residues.

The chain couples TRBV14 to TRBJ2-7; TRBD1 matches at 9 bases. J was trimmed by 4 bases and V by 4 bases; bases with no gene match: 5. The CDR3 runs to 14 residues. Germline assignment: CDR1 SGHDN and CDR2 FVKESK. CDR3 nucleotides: TGTGCCAGCAGCCTACAGGGGGCTCAGTACGAGCAGTACTTC. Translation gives CASSLQGAQYEQYF.

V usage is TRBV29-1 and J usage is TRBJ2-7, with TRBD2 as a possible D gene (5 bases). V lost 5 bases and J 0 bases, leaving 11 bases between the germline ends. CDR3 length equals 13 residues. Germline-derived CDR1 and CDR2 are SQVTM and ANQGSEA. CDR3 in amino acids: CSVKEENSYEQYF. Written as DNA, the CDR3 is TGCAGCGTTAAGGAGGAGAACTCCTACGAGCAGTACTTC.

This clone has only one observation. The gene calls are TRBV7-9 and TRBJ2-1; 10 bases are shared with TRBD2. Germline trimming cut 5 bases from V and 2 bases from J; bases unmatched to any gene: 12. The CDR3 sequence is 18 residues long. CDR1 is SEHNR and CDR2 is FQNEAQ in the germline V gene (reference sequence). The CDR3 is CASSPHGASGSPYNEQFF. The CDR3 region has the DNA TGTGCCAGCAGCCCCCACGGGGCTAGCGGGAGTCCCTACAATGAGCAGTTCTTC.

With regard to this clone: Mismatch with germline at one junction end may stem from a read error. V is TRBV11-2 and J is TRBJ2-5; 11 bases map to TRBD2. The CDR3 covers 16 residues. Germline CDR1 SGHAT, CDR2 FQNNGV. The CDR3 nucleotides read TGCGCCAGCAGCCAAGAAACTAGCGGGGGCCGGGAGACCCAGTACTTC. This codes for CASSQETSGGRETQYF.

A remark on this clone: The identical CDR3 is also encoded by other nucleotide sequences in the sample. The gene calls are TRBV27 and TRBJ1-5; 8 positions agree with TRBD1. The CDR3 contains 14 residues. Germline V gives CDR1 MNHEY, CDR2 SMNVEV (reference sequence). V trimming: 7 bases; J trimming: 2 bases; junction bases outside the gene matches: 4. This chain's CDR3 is CASTPTGGNQPQHF. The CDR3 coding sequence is TGTGCCAGCACCCCGACAGGGGGCAATCAGCCCCAGCATTTT.

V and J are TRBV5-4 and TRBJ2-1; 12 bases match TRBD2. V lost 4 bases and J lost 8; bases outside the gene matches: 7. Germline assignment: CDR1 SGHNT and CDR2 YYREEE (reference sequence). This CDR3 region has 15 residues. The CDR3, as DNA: TGTGCCAGCAGCCGACGACTAGCGGGAGTTGATGAGCAGTTCTTC. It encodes CASSRRLAGVDEQFF.

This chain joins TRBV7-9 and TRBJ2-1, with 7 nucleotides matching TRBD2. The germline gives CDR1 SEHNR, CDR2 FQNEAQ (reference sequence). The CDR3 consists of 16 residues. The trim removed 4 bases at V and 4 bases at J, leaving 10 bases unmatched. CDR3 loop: CASSSPERAGYNEQFF. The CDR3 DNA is TGTGCCAGCAGCTCCCCGGAACGAGCGGGGTACAATGAGCAGTTCTTC.

The chain's CDR3 is CASSPSLSGDNSPLHF. The DNA for the CDR3 is TGTGCCAGCAGCCCTTCGCTATCAGGGGATAATTCACCCCTCCACTTT. V usage is TRBV16 and J usage is TRBJ1-6; possibly TRBD1 for D (6 bases). This CDR3 is built from 16 residues. Per germline, CDR1 KGHSY and CDR2 FQNENV. V was pared by 4 bases and J by 5 bases, with 15 bases between.

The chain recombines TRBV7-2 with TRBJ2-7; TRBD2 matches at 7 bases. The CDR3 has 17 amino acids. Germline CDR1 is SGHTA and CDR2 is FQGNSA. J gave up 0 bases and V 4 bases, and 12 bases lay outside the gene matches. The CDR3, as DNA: TGTGCCAGCAGCTCCTCGCCGGGAGGCGGATACTCCTACGAGCAGTACTTC. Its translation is CASSSSPGGGYSYEQYF. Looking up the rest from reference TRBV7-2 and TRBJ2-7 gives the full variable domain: GAGVSQSPSNKVTEKGKDVELRCDPISGHTALYWYRQSLGQGLEFLIYFQGNSAPDKSGLPSDRFSAERTGGSVSTLTIQRTQQEDSAVYLCASSSSPGGGYSYEQYFGPGTRLTVT.

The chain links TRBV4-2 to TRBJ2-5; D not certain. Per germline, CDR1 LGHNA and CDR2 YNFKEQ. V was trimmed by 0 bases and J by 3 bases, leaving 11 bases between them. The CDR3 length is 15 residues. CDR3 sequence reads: CASSQDITTKETQYF. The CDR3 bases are TGTGCCAGCAGCCAAGATATAACGACAAAAGAGACCCAGTACTTC.

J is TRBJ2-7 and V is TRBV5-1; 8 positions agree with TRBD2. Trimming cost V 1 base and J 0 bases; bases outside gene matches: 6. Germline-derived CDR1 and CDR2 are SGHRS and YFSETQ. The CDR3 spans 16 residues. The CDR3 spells CASSLYQREISYEQYF. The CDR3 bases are TGCGCCAGCAGCTTGTATCAGCGGGAGATCTCCTACGAGCAGTACTTC. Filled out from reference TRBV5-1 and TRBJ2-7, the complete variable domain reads KAGVTQTPRYLIKTRGQQVTLSCSPISGHRSVSWYQQTPGQGLQFLFEYFSETQRNKGNFPGRFSGRQFSNSRSEMNVSTLELGDSALYLCASSLYQREISYEQYFGPGTRLTVT.

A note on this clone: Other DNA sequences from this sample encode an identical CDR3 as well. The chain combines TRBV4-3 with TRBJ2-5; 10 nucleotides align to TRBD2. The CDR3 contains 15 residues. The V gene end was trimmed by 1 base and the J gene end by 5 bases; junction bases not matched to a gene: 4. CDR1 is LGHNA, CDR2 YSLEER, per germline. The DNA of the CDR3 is TGCGCCAGCAGCCAAGTCCTAGCGGGAGAGGAGACCCAGTACTTC. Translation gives CASSQVLAGEETQYF.

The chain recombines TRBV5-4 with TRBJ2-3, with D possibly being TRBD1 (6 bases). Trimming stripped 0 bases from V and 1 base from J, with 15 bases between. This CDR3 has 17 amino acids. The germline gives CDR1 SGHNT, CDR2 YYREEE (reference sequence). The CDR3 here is CASSLGWGQDGTDTQYF. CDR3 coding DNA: TGTGCCAGCAGCTTGGGGTGGGGGCAGGATGGCACAGATACGCAGTATTTT.

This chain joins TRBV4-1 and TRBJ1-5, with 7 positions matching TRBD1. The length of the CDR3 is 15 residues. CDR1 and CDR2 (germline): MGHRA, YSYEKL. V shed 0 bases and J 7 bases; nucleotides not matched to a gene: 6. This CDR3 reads CASSQDDRVRQPQHF. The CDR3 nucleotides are TGCGCCAGCAGCCAAGATGACAGGGTTAGACAGCCCCAGCATTTT.

CDR3 coding DNA: TGCGCCAGCAGCCAAGATCGGCAGCTCTCCTACGAGCAGTACTTC. Translating it yields CASSQDRQLSYEQYF. The V call is TRBV4-1, the J call TRBJ2-7; D is unresolved. The CDR3 has 15 residues. V shed 0 bases and J shed 0 bases, with 9 bases lying between them. Germline CDR1 and CDR2: MGHRA and YSYEKL.

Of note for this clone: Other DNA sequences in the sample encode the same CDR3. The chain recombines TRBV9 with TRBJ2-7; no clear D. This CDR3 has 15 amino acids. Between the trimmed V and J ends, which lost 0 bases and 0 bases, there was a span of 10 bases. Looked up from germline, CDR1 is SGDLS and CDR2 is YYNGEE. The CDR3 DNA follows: TGTGCCAGCAGCGTAGCTTCCGGCCCCTCCTACGAGCAGTACTTC. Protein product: CASSVASGPSYEQYF.

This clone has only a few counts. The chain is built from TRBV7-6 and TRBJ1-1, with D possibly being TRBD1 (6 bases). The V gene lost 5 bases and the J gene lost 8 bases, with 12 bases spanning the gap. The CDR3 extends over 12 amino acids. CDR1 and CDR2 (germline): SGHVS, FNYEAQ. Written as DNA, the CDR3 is TGTGCCAGCAGCCCTTTGCAGGGGGAAGCTTTCTTT. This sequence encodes CASSPLQGEAFF.

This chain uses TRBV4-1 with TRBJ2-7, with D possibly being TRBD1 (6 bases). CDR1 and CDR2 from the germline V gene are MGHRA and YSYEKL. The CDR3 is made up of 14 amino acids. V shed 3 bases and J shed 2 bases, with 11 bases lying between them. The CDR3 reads CASSHRTDAYEQYF. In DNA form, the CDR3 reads TGCGCCAGCAGCCATCGGACAGATGCCTACGAGCAGTACTTC.

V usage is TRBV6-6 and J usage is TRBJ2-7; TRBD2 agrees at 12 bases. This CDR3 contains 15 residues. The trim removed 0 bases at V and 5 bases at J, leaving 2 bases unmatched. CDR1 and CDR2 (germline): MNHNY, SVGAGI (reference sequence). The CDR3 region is CASSYSTSGSHEQYF. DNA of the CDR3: TGTGCCAGCAGTTACTCGACTAGCGGGAGCCACGAGCAGTACTTC.

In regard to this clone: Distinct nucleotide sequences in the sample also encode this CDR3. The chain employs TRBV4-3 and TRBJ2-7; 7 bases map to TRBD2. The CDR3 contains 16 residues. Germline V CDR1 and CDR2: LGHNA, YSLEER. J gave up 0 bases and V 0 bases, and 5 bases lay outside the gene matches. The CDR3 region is CASSQDRASGSYEQYF. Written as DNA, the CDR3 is TGCGCCAGCAGCCAAGATCGGGCTAGCGGCTCCTACGAGCAGTACTTC.